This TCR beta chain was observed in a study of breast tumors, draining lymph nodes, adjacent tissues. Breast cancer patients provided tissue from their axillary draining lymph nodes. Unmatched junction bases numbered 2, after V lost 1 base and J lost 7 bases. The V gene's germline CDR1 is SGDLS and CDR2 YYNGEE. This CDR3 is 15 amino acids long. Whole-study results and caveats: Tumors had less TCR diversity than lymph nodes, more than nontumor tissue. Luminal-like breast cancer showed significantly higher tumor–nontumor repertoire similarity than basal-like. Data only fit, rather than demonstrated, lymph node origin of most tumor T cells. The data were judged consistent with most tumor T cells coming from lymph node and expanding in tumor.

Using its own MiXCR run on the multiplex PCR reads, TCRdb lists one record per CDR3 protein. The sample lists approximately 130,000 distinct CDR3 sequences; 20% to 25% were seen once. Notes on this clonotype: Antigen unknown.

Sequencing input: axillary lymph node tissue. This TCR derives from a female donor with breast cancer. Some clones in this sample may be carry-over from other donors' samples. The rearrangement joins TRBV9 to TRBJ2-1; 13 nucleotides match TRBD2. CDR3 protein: CASSVPGLAGNEQFF. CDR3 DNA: TGTGCCAGCAGCGTACCGGGACTAGCGGGGAATGAGCAGTTCTTC.